The T cell receptor beta chain under discussion was sequenced for a study of low-dose radiotherapy and immunotherapy resistance in tumors. Both TCRalpha and TCRbeta chains were reverse transcribed with V-gene-specific primers. Amplification, which lasted 20 to 25 PCR cycles, used a constant-region primer and V-primer adapter to amplify TCRs. TCRdb used MiXCR to reprocess the reads, holding one entry per CDR3 protein. The data contain 60,000 to 90,000 distinct CDR3 sequences, around 30% of them singletons. This clonotype was observed at least ten times. The CDR3 covers 15 residues. Germline CDR1 reads SGHTA; CDR2 reads FQGNSA. J was trimmed by 4 bases and V by 0 bases; bases with no gene match: 4. Time point defined: before trial treatment.

The source was PBMCs, collected before treatment. The chain combines TRBV7-2 with TRBJ2-5, with TRBD2 matching over 8 bases. The sequence was obtained from a female donor with ovarian cancer. CDR3: CASSLASSGIETQYF. CDR3 DNA sequence: TGTGCCAGCAGCTTAGCAAGTAGCGGGATAGAGACCCAGTACTTC. Based on the CDR3 plus reference TRBV7-2 and TRBJ2-5, the full variable domain is GAGVSQSPSNKVTEKGKDVELRCDPISGHTALYWYRQSLGQGLEFLIYFQGNSAPDKSGLPSDRFSAERTGGSVSTLTIQRTQQEDSAVYLCASSLASSGIETQYFGPGTRLLVL.